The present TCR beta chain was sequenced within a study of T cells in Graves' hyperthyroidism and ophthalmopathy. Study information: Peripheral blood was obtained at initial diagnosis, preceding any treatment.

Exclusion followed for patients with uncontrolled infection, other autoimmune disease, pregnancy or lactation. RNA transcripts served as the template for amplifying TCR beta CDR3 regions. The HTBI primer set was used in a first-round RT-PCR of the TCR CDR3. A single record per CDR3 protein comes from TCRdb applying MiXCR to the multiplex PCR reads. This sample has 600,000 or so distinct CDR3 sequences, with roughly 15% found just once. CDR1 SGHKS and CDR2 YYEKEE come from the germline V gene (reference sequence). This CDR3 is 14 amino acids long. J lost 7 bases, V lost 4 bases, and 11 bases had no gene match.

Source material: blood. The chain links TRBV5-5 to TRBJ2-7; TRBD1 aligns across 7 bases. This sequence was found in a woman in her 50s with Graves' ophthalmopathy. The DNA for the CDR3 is TGTGCCAGCAGCCCCCAAGGGGAACAGGGGGAGCAGTACTTC. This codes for CASSPQGEQGEQYF. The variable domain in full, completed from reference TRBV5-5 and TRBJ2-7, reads DAGVTQSPTHLIKTRGQQVTLRCSPISGHKSVSWYQQVLGQGPQFIFQYYEKEERGRGNFPDRFSARQFPNYSSELNVNALLLGDSALYLCASSPQGEQGEQYFGPGTRLTVT.